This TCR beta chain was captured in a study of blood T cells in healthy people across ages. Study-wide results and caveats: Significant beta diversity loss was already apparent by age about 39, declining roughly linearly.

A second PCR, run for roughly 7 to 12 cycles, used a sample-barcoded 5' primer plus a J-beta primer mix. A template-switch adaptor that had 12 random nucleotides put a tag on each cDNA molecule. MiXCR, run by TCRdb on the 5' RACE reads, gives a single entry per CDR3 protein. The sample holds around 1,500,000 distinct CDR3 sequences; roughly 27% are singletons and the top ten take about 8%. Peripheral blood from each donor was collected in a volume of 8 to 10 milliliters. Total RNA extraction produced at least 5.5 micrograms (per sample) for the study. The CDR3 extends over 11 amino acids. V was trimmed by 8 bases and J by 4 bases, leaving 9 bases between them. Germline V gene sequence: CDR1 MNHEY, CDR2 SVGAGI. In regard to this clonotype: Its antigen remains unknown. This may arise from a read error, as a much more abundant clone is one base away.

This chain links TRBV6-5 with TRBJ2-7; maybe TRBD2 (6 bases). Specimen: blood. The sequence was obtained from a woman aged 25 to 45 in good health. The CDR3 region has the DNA TGTGCCAGCCAAAGCGGGTACGAGCAGTACTTC. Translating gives CASQSGYEQYF.